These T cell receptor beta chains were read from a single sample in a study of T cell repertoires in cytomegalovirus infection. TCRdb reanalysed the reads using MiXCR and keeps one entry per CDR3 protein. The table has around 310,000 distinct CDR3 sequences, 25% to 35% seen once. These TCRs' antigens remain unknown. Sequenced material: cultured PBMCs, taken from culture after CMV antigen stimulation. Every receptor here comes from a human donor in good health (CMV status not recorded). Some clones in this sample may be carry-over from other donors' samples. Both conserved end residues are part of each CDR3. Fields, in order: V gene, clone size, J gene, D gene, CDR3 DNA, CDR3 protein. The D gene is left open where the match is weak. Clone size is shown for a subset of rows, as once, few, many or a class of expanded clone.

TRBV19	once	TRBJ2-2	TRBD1	TGTGCCAGTCTTCCAAACCACCGGGACAGGGGCTCCTTCAGCACCGGGGAGCTGTTTTTT	CASLPNHRDRGSFSTGELFF
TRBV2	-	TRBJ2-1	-	TGTGCCAGCAGGAGTCGGGGGTCCTACAATGAGCAGTTCTTC	CASRSRGSYNEQFF
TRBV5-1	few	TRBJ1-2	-	TGCGCCAGCAGCTCACCGGACAGATCTGGCTACACCTTC	CASSSPDRSGYTF
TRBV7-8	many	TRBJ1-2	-	TGTGCCAGCAGCCCCGGAACCCTAAAGTCCTATGGCTACACCTTC	CASSPGTLKSYGYTF
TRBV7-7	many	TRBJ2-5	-	TGTGCTAGCAGCCGGGAACCGGGAGAGACCCAGTACTTC	CASSREPGETQYF
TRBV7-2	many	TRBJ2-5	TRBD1	TGTGCCAGCAGCTCTCGACAGGGCTGGGAGACCCAGTACTTC	CASSSRQGWETQYF
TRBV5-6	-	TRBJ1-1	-	TGTGCCAGCAGCTTGGGCACCTATGAAGCTTTCTTT	CASSLGTYEAFF
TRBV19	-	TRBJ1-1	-	TGTGCCAGTAGTCGAACAGGGAGTGGCACTGAAGCTTTCTTT	CASSRTGSGTEAFF
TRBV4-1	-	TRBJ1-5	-	TGCGCCAGCAGCCAAAGGGTCTATAGCAATCAGCCCCAGCATTTT	CASSQRVYSNQPQHF
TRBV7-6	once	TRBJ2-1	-	TGTGCCAGCAGCCTCGCGGCTGGGGGCGCCTACAATGAGCAGTTCTTC	CASSLAAGGAYNEQFF
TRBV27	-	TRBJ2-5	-	TGTGCCAGCAGTTTAACCCGTTGGGGGACCCAAGAGACCCAGTACTTC	CASSLTRWGTQETQYF
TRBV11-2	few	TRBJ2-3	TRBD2	TGTGCCAGCAGCTTCCGACTAGCGGGAGTCGCAGATACGCAGTATTTT	CASSFRLAGVADTQYF
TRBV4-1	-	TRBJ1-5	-	TGCGCCAGCAGCCACCCAACCCCGTGGGGGGTAGGCAATCAGCCCCAGCATTTT	CASSHPTPWGVGNQPQHF
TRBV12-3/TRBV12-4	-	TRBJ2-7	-	TGTGCCAGCAGTTTTGCGACAAATTACGAGCAGTACTTC	CASSFATNYEQYF
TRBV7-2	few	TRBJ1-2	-	TGTGCCAGCAGCTATAGGGGGGGGGCTGGTGGCTACACCTTC	CASSYRGGAGGYTF
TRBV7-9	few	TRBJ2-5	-	TGTGCCAGCAGCACTCTAGCAACGGTGGCCCAGTACTTC	CASSTLATVAQYF
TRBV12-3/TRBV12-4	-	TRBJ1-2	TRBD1	TGTGCCAGCAGTTTAAACGCGGGACAGTCCTATGGCTACACCTTC	CASSLNAGQSYGYTF
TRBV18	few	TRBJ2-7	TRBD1	TGTGCCAGTTCAGACAGGGGAGACTACGAGCAGTACTTC	CASSDRGDYEQYF
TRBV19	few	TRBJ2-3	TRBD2	TGTGCCAGTGAAGTAGCGGGGGGCGGCGCAGATACGCAGTATTTT	CASEVAGGGADTQYF
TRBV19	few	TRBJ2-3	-	TGTGCCAGTAGTATGGACCTCGCGGTGGGCCGAACAGATACGCAGTATTTT	CASSMDLAVGRTDTQYF
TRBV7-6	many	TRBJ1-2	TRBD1	TGTGCCAGCAGCTTACGACAGGGGGTTGTTGTACACTATGGCTACACCTTC	CASSLRQGVVVHYGYTF
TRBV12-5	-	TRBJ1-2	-	TGTGCTAGTGGTTTGCCCGGGGACCATGGCTACACCTTC	CASGLPGDHGYTF
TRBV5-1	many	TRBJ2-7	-	TGCGCCAGCAGCCCCATAGATGGATACTACGAGCAGTACTTC	CASSPIDGYYEQYF
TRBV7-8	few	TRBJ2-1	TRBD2	TGTGCCAGCAGCTTCCGGACTAGCGGGACGTACAATGAGCAGTTCTTC	CASSFRTSGTYNEQFF
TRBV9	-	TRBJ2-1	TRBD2	TGTGCCAGCAGCGTAGAAGGGGCGGGAGGGCCTCTCAATGAGCAGTTCTTC	CASSVEGAGGPLNEQFF
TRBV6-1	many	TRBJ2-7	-	TGTGCCAGCAGTGAATATGGGGGGACGTCCTACGAGCAGTACTTC	CASSEYGGTSYEQYF
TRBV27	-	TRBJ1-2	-	TGTGCCAGCAGTTCCCCGGGGTATGGCTACACCTTC	CASSSPGYGYTF
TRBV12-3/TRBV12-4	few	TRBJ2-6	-	TGTGCCAGCAGTTTAATCCAGGCTGGGGCCAACGTCCTGACTTTC	CASSLIQAGANVLTF
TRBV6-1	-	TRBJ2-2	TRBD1	TGTGCCAGCAGTCAAGCTGCTTTAACAGGGGGCATGGGGAACACCGGGGAGCTGTTTTTT	CASSQAALTGGMGNTGELFF
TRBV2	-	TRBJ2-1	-	TGTGCCAGCAGTGAGGCGGACACACACAATGAGCAGTTCTTC	CASSEADTHNEQFF
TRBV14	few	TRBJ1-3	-	TGTGCCAGCAGCCAAGACGAACCTGGAAACACCATATATTTT	CASSQDEPGNTIYF
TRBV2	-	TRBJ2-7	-	TGTGCCAGCAGTGAAACCCGGGCCCTCCACTACGAGCAGTACTTC	CASSETRALHYEQYF
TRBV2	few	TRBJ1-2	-	TGTGCCAGCAGTGAAGCGGGTCTGAGTCGCTACACCTTC	CASSEAGLSRYTF
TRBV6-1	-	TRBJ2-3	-	TGTGCCAGCACCAGGGGGGAGGGCAGGCAAAATACGCAGTATTTT	CASTRGEGRQNTQYF
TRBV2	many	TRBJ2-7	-	TGTGCCAGCACGGGCGGTGGACCAGGGTCTGAGCAGTACTTC	CASTGGGPGSEQYF
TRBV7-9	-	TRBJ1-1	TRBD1	TGTGCCAGCAGCACGTCACAGGGGTTGTACACTGAAGCTTTCTTT	CASSTSQGLYTEAFF
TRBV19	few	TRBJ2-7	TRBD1	TGTGCCAGTAGTATCGGGACAGGGGGATACGAGCAGTACTTC	CASSIGTGGYEQYF
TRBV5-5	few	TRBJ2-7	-	TGTGCCAGCAGCTTATCGCAGGTCCACGAGCAGTACTTC	CASSLSQVHEQYF
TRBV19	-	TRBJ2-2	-	TGTGCCAGTTTCGGTACCGGGGAGCTGTTTTTT	CASFGTGELFF
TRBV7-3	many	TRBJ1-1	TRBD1	TGTGCCAGCAGCTCAGTAGGGGGCTCAAGGAACACTGAAGCTTTCTTT	CASSSVGGSRNTEAFF
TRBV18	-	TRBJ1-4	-	TGTGCCAGCTCTCCGACCGGCCGAGAAAAACTGTTTTTT	CASSPTGREKLFF
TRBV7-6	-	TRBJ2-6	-	TGTGCCAGCAGCTTGGGGGCCAACGTCCTGACTTTC	CASSLGANVLTF
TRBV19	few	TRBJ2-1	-	TGTGCCAGTAGTATTAGCGCACCCTACAATGAGCAGTTCTTC	CASSISAPYNEQFF
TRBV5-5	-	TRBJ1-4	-	TGTGCCAGCAGCTTGGGGATACAGAAGGGCGAAAAACTGTTTTTT	CASSLGIQKGEKLFF
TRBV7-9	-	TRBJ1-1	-	TGTGCCAGCAGCTTAGTGGGGGGGTTTGGCACTGAAGCTTTCTTT	CASSLVGGFGTEAFF
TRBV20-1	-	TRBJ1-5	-	TGCAGTGCTAGAGATCAGTCCCATCAGCCCCAGCATTTT	CSARDQSHQPQHF
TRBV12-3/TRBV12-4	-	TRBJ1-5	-	TGTGCCAGCAGTGATTCGACCCGGGACATCGACCCCTTTAGCAATCAGCCCCAGCATTTT	CASSDSTRDIDPFSNQPQHF
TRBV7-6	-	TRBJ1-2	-	TGTGCCAGCAGCCCGCCCATACGGGGGCTTGGCTACACCTTC	CASSPPIRGLGYTF
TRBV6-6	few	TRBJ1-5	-	TGTGCCAGCAGTTACTCGATCTTAGGGTTTGCAGGCCGCAATCAGCCCCAGCATTTT	CASSYSILGFAGRNQPQHF
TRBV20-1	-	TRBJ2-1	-	TGCAGTCTAGGGTTAGTAAACTACAATGAGCAGTTCTTC	CSLGLVNYNEQFF
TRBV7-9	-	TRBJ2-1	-	TGTGCCGGGATCGAGGACTACTCGCTTACAAAGGGGCAGTTCTTC	CAGIEDYSLTKGQFF
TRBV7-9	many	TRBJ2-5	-	TGTGCCAGCAGCTTAAATCTAGCTGAGACCCAGTACTTC	CASSLNLAETQYF
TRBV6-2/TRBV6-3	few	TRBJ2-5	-	TGTGCCAGCAGTCCCGGTTGGATTCAAGAGACCCAGTACTTC	CASSPGWIQETQYF